The 23 T cell receptor beta chains below all came from one sample that was sequenced in a study of control samples from healthy donors and cancer patients (dated by TCRdb to the early 2020s). Libraries were prepared through the immunoSEQ multiplex PCR assay. The immuneACCESS repertoire file appears here via TCRdb, limited to in-frame rearrangements. These files lack a portion of the clones; in checked studies, under half of the deficit traces to unresolved V genes, and the cause of the others is not known. Here the sample has 40,000 to 50,000 clones; roughly 94% occur a single time. Together, the top ten hold 20% to 30% of the sample. The sequencing sample was made of blood. Receptors originate from a man aged 60 to 75 in good health.

V and J are TRBV19 and TRBJ1-2, with D unclear. CDR3 length: 16 residues. V was cut by 11 bases and J by 1 base, with 23 bases left in between. Germline CDR1 is LNHDA and CDR2 is SQIVND (reference sequence). Here the CDR3 reads CASRVDGPLGNYGYTF. CDR3 bases: TGTGCCTCCCGGGTGGATGGGCCGCTAGGTAACTATGGCTACACCTTC.

The chain carries TRBV24-1 and TRBJ2-7, with a possible D match to TRBD2 (6 bases). This CDR3 has 14 amino acids. Looked up from germline, CDR1 is KGHDR and CDR2 is SFDVKD. Trimming cost V 5 bases and J 7 bases, with 17 bases left between them. CDR3: CATSAPPEGREQYF. The DNA for the CDR3 is TGTGCCACCAGTGCCCCTCCGGAGGGCCGGGAGCAGTACTTC.

J is TRBJ2-7 and V is TRBV14; D is possibly TRBD1 (5 bases). The CDR3 has 12 amino acids. The V end lost 4 bases, the J end lost 4 bases, and 8 bases lay between the germline ends. Germline V CDR1 and CDR2: SGHDN, FVKESK. As DNA, the CDR3 is TGTGCCAGCAGCCCGAACAGGTACGAGCAGTACTTC. Its translation: CASSPNRYEQYF.

J is TRBJ1-5 and V is TRBV18, with 10 bases fitting TRBD1. The V gene end was trimmed by 5 bases and the J gene end by 3 bases; junction bases not matched to a gene: 10. In germline, CDR1 is KGHSH, CDR2 LQKENI. The CDR3 covers 17 residues. The CDR3 region is CASSEDRGSIFNQPQHF. The CDR3 DNA is TGTGCCAGCTCAGAGGACAGGGGGAGTATTTTCAATCAGCCCCAGCATTTT.

This clone was counted a single time. V is TRBV5-1 and J is TRBJ2-5; TRBD1 matches at 8 bases. Unmatched junction bases numbered 9, after V lost 0 bases and J lost 5 bases. Germline CDR1 reads SGHRS; CDR2 reads YFSETQ. The CDR3 consists of 16 residues. CDR3 nucleotides: TGCGCCAGCAGCTTGGTTCCGACAGGGGCCCGGGAGACCCAGTACTTC. This sequence encodes CASSLVPTGARETQYF.

This clone was detected only once. V and J are TRBV5-4 and TRBJ2-1; 9 bases are a match to TRBD2. V lost 3 bases and J lost 5; bases outside the gene matches: 3. The germline gives CDR1 SGHNT, CDR2 YYREEE (reference sequence). This CDR3 has 14 amino acids. The CDR3 coding sequence is TGTGCCAGCAGCTACCCTAGCGGGAACAATGAGCAGTTCTTC. Translation gives CASSYPSGNNEQFF.

V is TRBV7-8 and J is TRBJ2-1; D is possibly TRBD2 (7 bases). CDR1 is SGHVS and CDR2 is FQNEAQ in the germline V gene. Trimming stripped 5 bases from V and 8 bases from J, with 16 bases between. The CDR3 totals 14 residues. The CDR3 DNA sequence: TGTGCCAGCAGCCCAGGGAGGGGGTGGTATGAGCAGTTCTTC. Its translation is CASSPGRGWYEQFF.

This chain connects TRBV7-9 to TRBJ1-1; TRBD1 matches 11 bases. The CDR3 is 16 residues long. Germline loops: CDR1 SEHNR, CDR2 FQNEAQ (reference sequence). Trimming at V came to 0 bases and at J to 4 bases, leaving 4 bases not matched to a gene. The CDR3 reads CASSLAGQGAGTEAFF. CDR3 nucleotide sequence: TGTGCCAGCAGCTTAGCTGGACAGGGGGCCGGCACTGAAGCTTTCTTT.

CDR3 sequence reads: CASSLGWTSGKFEQYF. As DNA, the CDR3 is TGTGCCAGCAGCTTAGGGTGGACTAGCGGTAAATTCGAGCAGTACTTC. This rearrangement joins TRBV7-2 to TRBJ2-7; 10 bases are a match to TRBD2. The V segment lost 1 base and the J segment 6 bases; nucleotides outside the gene matches: 9. This CDR3 spans 16 amino acids. Germline CDR1 reads SGHTA; CDR2 reads FQGNSA.

This sequence joins TRBV10-3 and TRBJ2-7, with 11 bases that match TRBD1. The V segment lost 3 bases and the J segment 6 bases; nucleotides outside the gene matches: 4. The CDR3 spans 14 residues. The germline gives CDR1 ENHRY, CDR2 SYGVKD. CDR3 residues: CAISEPGQGGEQYF. The CDR3 DNA reads as TGTGCCATCAGTGAACCGGGACAGGGGGGCGAGCAGTACTTC.

The chain is built from TRBV27 and TRBJ2-5, with a possible D match to TRBD1 (5 bases). Germline-derived CDR1 and CDR2 are MNHEY and SMNVEV (reference sequence). The CDR3 loop spans 16 amino acids. V lost 0 bases and J lost 5, with 16 bases in between. CDR3 nucleotide sequence: TGTGCCAGCAGTTTATCATGGTTGGCAGGGCTGGAGACCCAGTACTTC. This sequence encodes CASSLSWLAGLETQYF.

The chain joins TRBV12-3 or TRBV12-4 to TRBJ1-4, with 9 bases that match TRBD1. With V trimmed by 8 bases and J by 8 bases, 6 bases remained unmatched. This CDR3 has 13 residues. The CDR3 DNA reads TGTGCCAGCCAGGACAGGGGAGAGGAAAAACTGTTTTTT. Protein sequence: CASQDRGEEKLFF.

This chain joins TRBV6-6 and TRBJ2-5; possible D gene TRBD1, 5 bases. Trimming removed 0 bases at V and 2 bases at J, with 13 bases between. This CDR3 is built from 16 residues. Per the germline V gene, CDR1 is MNHNY and CDR2 is SVGAGI (reference sequence). In DNA, the CDR3 is TGTGCCAGCAGTTACTCGATGACAGTGAGTCAAGAGACCCAGTACTTC. Amino acid sequence: CASSYSMTVSQETQYF.

The rearrangement uses TRBV5-1 and TRBJ1-1, with D perhaps TRBD1 (5 bases). Germline CDR1 reads SGHRS; CDR2 reads YFSETQ. Trimming removed 1 base at V and 0 bases at J, with 19 bases between. This CDR3 contains 18 residues. The CDR3 sequence is CASSLNRPETDMNTEAFF. As DNA, the CDR3 is TGCGCCAGCAGCTTGAACAGGCCGGAAACCGACATGAACACTGAAGCTTTCTTT.

The chain joins TRBV27 to TRBJ2-3, with a tentative D call TRBD2 (5 bases). The CDR3 loop spans 16 amino acids. Germline loops: CDR1 MNHEY, CDR2 SMNVEV (reference sequence). V was clipped by 5 bases and J by 1 base, with 16 bases between them. CDR3 in amino acids: CASSGLIAIGTDTQYF. DNA for the CDR3: TGTGCCAGCAGTGGACTGATAGCGATCGGCACAGATACGCAGTATTTT.

The V and J genes are TRBV5-1 and TRBJ2-5; the D is unclear. The germline gives CDR1 SGHRS, CDR2 YFSETQ. The ends were cut back, 4 bases at V and 5 bases at J, with 15 bases in the middle. The CDR3 sequence is 14 residues long. The CDR3 DNA sequence: TGCGCCAGCAGCCCACCCCTGGATTGGGAGACCCAGTACTTC. Its translation: CASSPPLDWETQYF.

The genes are TRBV28 and TRBJ2-3, with 11 positions matching TRBD2. The trim removed 5 bases at V and 5 bases at J, leaving 12 bases unmatched. CDR1 and CDR2 from the germline V gene are MDHEN and SYDVKM. CDR3 length equals 17 residues. CDR3 sequence: CASSSVTGTSGLDTQYF. The CDR3 coding sequence is TGTGCCAGCAGTAGTGTAACCGGGACTAGCGGATTAGATACGCAGTATTTT. Combining the CDR3 with reference TRBV28 and TRBJ2-3 gives the whole variable domain DVKVTQSSRYLVKRTGEKVFLECVQDMDHENMFWYRQDPGLGLRLIYFSYDVKMKEKGDIPEGYSVSREKKERFSLILESASTNQTSMYLCASSSVTGTSGLDTQYFGPGTRLTVL.

The J gene is TRBJ1-2, the V gene TRBV27; D is undetermined. CDR1 is MNHEY and CDR2 is SMNVEV in the germline V gene (reference sequence). The CDR3 runs to 15 residues. V was clipped by 0 bases and J by 4 bases, with 12 bases between them. The CDR3 loop is CASSLSEDVSYGYTF. CDR3 sequence (DNA): TGTGCCAGCAGTTTATCGGAGGACGTAAGCTATGGCTACACCTTC.

This chain links TRBV9 with TRBJ2-1, with 8 bases identical to TRBD2. CDR1 SGDLS and CDR2 YYNGEE come from the germline V gene. CDR3 size: 19 residues. V was clipped by 2 bases and J by 0 bases; unmatched bases: 13. The CDR3 loop reads CASSVGRASGRSSYNEQFF. The CDR3 DNA is TGTGCCAGCAGCGTGGGAAGGGCTAGCGGGCGTTCCTCCTACAATGAGCAGTTCTTC.

The chain has TRBV9 and TRBJ1-6, with D perhaps TRBD1 (6 bases). This CDR3 has 16 amino acids. CDR1 is SGDLS and CDR2 is YYNGEE in the germline V gene. V lost 0 bases and J lost 6, with 13 bases in between. The CDR3 sequence is CASSVAGGELNSPLHF. DNA of the CDR3: TGTGCCAGCAGCGTAGCTGGGGGCGAGCTTAATTCACCCCTCCACTTT.

This clone was seen a handful of times. The rearrangement uses TRBV7-9 and TRBJ1-3; 9 bases fit TRBD1. Germline CDR1 is SEHNR and CDR2 is FQNEAQ (reference sequence). This CDR3 region has 15 residues. J gave up 4 bases and V 2 bases, and 3 bases lay outside the gene matches. The CDR3 DNA reads as TGTGCCAGCAGCTTAACACAGGGGGCCGGAAACACCATATATTTT. This gives the protein CASSLTQGAGNTIYF.

The chain links TRBV7-9 to TRBJ2-1; D may correspond to TRBD1 or TRBD2 (5 bases each). CDR1 and CDR2 (germline): SEHNR, FQNEAQ (reference sequence). V dropped 11 bases and J dropped 0 bases, with 11 bases sitting between them. This CDR3 spans 13 amino acids. The chain's CDR3 is CASKGSSYNEQFF. CDR3 sequence (DNA): TGTGCCTCCAAGGGGAGCTCCTACAATGAGCAGTTCTTC.

This chain joins TRBV6-2 or TRBV6-3 and TRBJ2-2; 7 bases are a match to TRBD2. The V gene end was trimmed by 2 bases and the J gene end by 4 bases; junction bases not matched to a gene: 10. The germline V gene has CDR1 MNHEY and CDR2 SVGEGT. The CDR3 spans 17 residues. The CDR3 DNA reads as TGTGCCAGCAGTTACCCCTCTGGGGGGGGAATCACCGGGGAGCTGTTTTTT. Its translation: CASSYPSGGGITGELFF.